Below are 17 T cell receptor beta chains sequenced from a single sample in a study of T cell repertoires in cytomegalovirus infection. Each CDR3 protein gets one entry after TCRdb re-called the reads with MiXCR. The sample gives 290,000 or so distinct CDR3 sequences, around 10% of which show up once; over 2.5% is in the top ten. The material sequenced was PBMCs. The receptors come from a human donor in good health (CMV status not recorded). Some clones in this sample may be carry-over from other donors' samples.

This clonotype was counted ten times or more. The genes are TRBV19 and TRBJ2-5, with D hard to call. Germline values: CDR1 LNHDA, CDR2 SQIVND (reference sequence). V was pared by 9 bases and J by 5 bases, with 16 bases between. This CDR3 contains 13 residues. The CDR3 DNA reads as TGTGCCAGCCAAGTCGCAGGTCTTGAGACCCAGTACTTC. Translation gives CASQVAGLETQYF.

The table lists this clonotype with a few counts. The V and J genes are TRBV20-1 and TRBJ1-2, with 8 bases fitting TRBD1. From germline, CDR1 is DFQATT and CDR2 SNEGSKA (reference sequence). V shed 6 bases, J shed 8 bases, and the junction held 11 bases outside the gene matches. The CDR3 length is 13 residues. The CDR3: CSAQGGRRAGYTF. CDR3 sequence (DNA): TGCAGTGCACAGGGGGGCAGGCGGGCCGGCTACACCTTC.

This clonotype was seen a few times. J is TRBJ2-2 and V is TRBV29-1; D uncertain. V gave up 4 bases and J gave up 6 bases, with 12 bases separating them. Germline assignment: CDR1 SQVTM and CDR2 ANQGSEA. This CDR3 has 13 amino acids. This CDR3 reads CSVVKDFPGELFF. CDR3 sequence (DNA): TGCAGCGTTGTCAAGGATTTCCCCGGGGAGCTGTTTTTT.

This clonotype was seen at least ten times. The gene calls are TRBV5-6 and TRBJ1-1; D is possibly TRBD1 (5 bases). Trimming stripped 1 base from V and 0 bases from J, with 16 bases between. Germline lookup yields CDR1 SGHDT and CDR2 YYEEEE. The CDR3 contains 17 residues. This CDR3 is CASSLRAAGRVNTEAFF. The CDR3 DNA follows: TGTGCCAGCAGCTTGAGGGCCGCAGGGCGAGTGAACACTGAAGCTTTCTTT.

This clonotype was counted between two and nine times. This chain joins TRBV2 and TRBJ2-3, with 11 positions matching TRBD2. Germline-derived CDR1 and CDR2 are SNHLY and FYNNEI. Losses at the gene ends were 6 bases for V and 1 base for J; bases not matched to a gene: 3. CDR3 length: 15 amino acids. The CDR3 protein is CASRGTSGRTDTQYF. CDR3 coding DNA: TGTGCCAGCAGGGGGACTAGCGGCCGCACAGATACGCAGTATTTT. The full variable domain, rest sourced from reference TRBV2 and TRBJ2-3, is EPEVTQTPSHQVTQMGQEVILRCVPISNHLYFYWYRQILGQKVEFLVSFYNNEISEKSEIFDDQFSVERPDGSNFTLKIRSTKLEDSAMYFCASRGTSGRTDTQYFGPGTRLTVL.

This clonotype was counted a few times. The J gene is TRBJ2-2, the V gene TRBV6-2 or TRBV6-3; maybe TRBD1 (6 bases). Germline CDR1 and CDR2: MNHEY and SVGEGT. Trimming took off 6 bases at V and 5 bases at J, with 16 bases between the two ends. The CDR3 is 15 residues long. The CDR3 coding sequence is TGTGCCAGCAGAACAGGGCACTCTAGAACCGGGGAGCTGTTTTTT. As protein: CASRTGHSRTGELFF.

This clonotype has more than one count but fewer than ten. The rearrangement uses TRBV20-1 and TRBJ2-2, with D perhaps TRBD2 (6 bases). This CDR3 comprises 13 residues. CDR1 DFQATT and CDR2 SNEGSKA come from the germline V gene (reference sequence). Trimming pared 6 bases from V and 6 bases from J, leaving 14 bases between. The CDR3 reads CSANRGKAGELFF. The CDR3 coding sequence is TGCAGTGCGAATCGGGGGAAGGCCGGGGAGCTGTTTTTT.

Ten or more counts support this clonotype. The chain links TRBV7-6 to TRBJ2-2, with D possibly matching TRBD2 (5 bases). This CDR3 spans 13 amino acids. Germline V CDR1 and CDR2: SGHVS, FNYEAQ. V lost 0 bases and J 6 bases, leaving 5 bases between the germline ends. The CDR3 DNA reads as TGTGCCAGCAGCTTAGCGGAGGCCGGGGAGCTGTTTTTT. Amino acids: CASSLAEAGELFF. Together with reference TRBV7-6 and TRBJ2-2, the CDR3 gives the full variable domain: GAGVSQSPRYKVTKRGQDVALRCDPISGHVSLYWYRQALGQGPEFLTYFNYEAQQDKSGLPNDRFSAERPEGSISTLTIQRTEQRDSAMYRCASSLAEAGELFFGEGSRLTVL.

This clonotype was found many times. The chain employs TRBV20-1 and TRBJ2-5; D could derive from TRBD1 or TRBD2 (5 bases each). Germline CDR1 is DFQATT and CDR2 is SNEGSKA (reference sequence). The V end was cut by 6 bases, the J end by 3 bases, with 17 bases between. The CDR3 is made up of 14 amino acids. CDR3 sequence reads: CSAPRGVGEETQYF. Written as DNA, the CDR3 is TGCAGTGCCCCCCGAGGGGTGGGAGAAGAGACCCAGTACTTC.

This clonotype was counted at least ten times. The chain employs TRBV3-1 and TRBJ2-3, with D tentatively TRBD2 (5 bases). The CDR3 loop spans 18 amino acids. V was pared by 4 bases and J by 2 bases, with 22 bases between. From germline, CDR1 is LGHDT and CDR2 YNNKEL (reference sequence). CDR3 DNA: TGTGCCAGCAGCCCTCACGAGAGGGTCTATCCCGTCACAGATACGCAGTATTTT. This sequence encodes CASSPHERVYPVTDTQYF.

The sample holds many counts of this clonotype. V gene TRBV7-9 combines with J gene TRBJ2-3; D gene uncertain. CDR1 and CDR2 (germline): SEHNR, FQNEAQ (reference sequence). The CDR3 is 12 residues long. V dropped 5 bases and J dropped 3 bases, with 6 bases sitting between them. The CDR3 DNA is TGTGCCAGCAGCGACGGTACAGATACGCAGTATTTT. Translated, it gives CASSDGTDTQYF.

This clonotype was found many times. The rearrangement links TRBV5-1 to TRBJ1-1, with a weak D call TRBD1 (6 bases). CDR3 length equals 14 residues. From germline, CDR1 is SGHRS and CDR2 YFSETQ. Trimming took off 4 bases at V and 2 bases at J, with 12 bases between the two ends. CDR3 loop: CASSAGQSNTEAFF. CDR3 bases: TGCGCCAGCAGCGCTGGACAGAGTAACACTGAAGCTTTCTTT.

This clonotype was detected ten times or more. The rearrangement uses TRBV28 and TRBJ2-2; 8 bases fit TRBD1. Germline-derived CDR1 and CDR2 are MDHEN and SYDVKM. J gave up 2 bases and V 5 bases, and 16 bases lay outside the gene matches. The CDR3 sequence is 19 residues long. CDR3 amino acids: CASSPFRTGTGVNTGELFF. The CDR3 DNA sequence: TGTGCCAGCAGTCCCTTCCGAACCGGGACAGGTGTTAACACCGGGGAGCTGTTTTTT. The full variable domain, completed using reference TRBV28 and TRBJ2-2, is DVKVTQSSRYLVKRTGEKVFLECVQDMDHENMFWYRQDPGLGLRLIYFSYDVKMKEKGDIPEGYSVSREKKERFSLILESASTNQTSMYLCASSPFRTGTGVNTGELFFGEGSRLTVL.

Ten or more counts support this clonotype. The chain joins TRBV7-9 to TRBJ2-7, with TRBD1 matching over 10 bases. The CDR3 is 14 residues long. The germline V gene encodes CDR1 SEHNR and CDR2 FQNEAQ (reference sequence). V shed 5 bases, J shed 4 bases, and the junction held 5 bases outside the gene matches. CDR3 coding DNA: TGTGCCAGCAGCGCTCCGGGACAGGGGTACGAGCAGTACTTC. It is translated as CASSAPGQGYEQYF.

The chain is built from TRBV28 and TRBJ1-5, with unresolved D. Trimming shortened V by 2 bases and J by 4 bases, and 9 bases separated the two germline ends. This CDR3 has 14 residues. In germline, CDR1 is MDHEN, CDR2 SYDVKM. CDR3 DNA sequence: TGTGCCAGCAGTTTACCAGGAGGTAATCAGCCCCAGCATTTT. Amino acids: CASSLPGGNQPQHF.

This clonotype occurred a few times. This rearrangement joins TRBV20-1 to TRBJ1-2; possibly TRBD1 for D (6 bases). CDR3 length equals 16 residues. Germline CDR1 is DFQATT and CDR2 is SNEGSKA (reference sequence). Trimming pared 1 base from V and 3 bases from J, leaving 18 bases between. The CDR3: CSARAPGLGGDYGYTF. The CDR3, as DNA: TGCAGTGCTAGAGCCCCAGGGTTAGGGGGTGACTATGGCTACACCTTC.

Ten or more counts support this clonotype. The V call is TRBV7-3, the J call TRBJ1-1, with D hard to call. CDR3 size: 15 residues. CDR1 is SGHTA and CDR2 is FQGTGA in the germline V gene. V lost 6 bases and J lost 1, with 15 bases in between. This CDR3 is CASRTEGTSNTEAFF. The CDR3 region has the DNA TGTGCCAGCAGGACCGAGGGCACCTCGAACACTGAAGCTTTCTTT.